What follows are 10 T cell receptor beta chains derived from one specimen sequenced in a study of technical replicates of blood from several donors. TCRdb's table, derived via immunoSEQ multiplex PCR, lists solely in-frame clones and lacks some. The table shows 50,000 to 70,000 clones, with 86% occurring only once. The sample consisted of PBMCs. The receptors stem from a human donor in good health. Some clones in this sample may be carry-over from other donors' samples.

The chain carries TRBV2 and TRBJ2-7; D possibly corresponds to TRBD1 (5 bases). The CDR3 is 14 amino acids. V was pared by 4 bases and J by 3 bases, with 13 bases between. Germline CDR1 is SNHLY and CDR2 is FYNNEI. CDR3: CASSGGQGFYEQYF. The CDR3 bases are TGTGCCAGCAGTGGAGGTCAGGGATTCTACGAGCAGTACTTC.

The chain is built from TRBV5-6 and TRBJ1-6; D call uncertain. Germline V gene lookup returns CDR1 SGHDT and CDR2 YYEEEE. Trimming removed 0 bases from V and 7 bases from J, with 11 bases in between. This CDR3 comprises 15 residues. The CDR3 is CASSLAGKNNSPLHF. For the CDR3, the DNA is TGTGCCAGCAGCTTGGCGGGGAAGAACAATTCACCCCTCCACTTT.

This sequence joins TRBV5-8 and TRBJ1-1; no reliable D call. The CDR3 spans 14 residues. The germline CDR1 and CDR2 sequences are SGHTS and YDEGEE. The V gene lost 0 bases and the J gene lost 0 bases, with 6 bases spanning the gap. The DNA of the CDR3 is TGTGCCAGCAGCTTGGGTGACATGAACACTGAAGCTTTCTTT. Its translation: CASSLGDMNTEAFF.

The V call is TRBV2, the J call TRBJ1-2, with a weak D call TRBD1 (5 bases). CDR1 and CDR2 from the germline V gene are SNHLY and FYNNEI. The CDR3 runs to 13 residues. The V gene lost 7 bases and the J gene lost 8 bases, with 17 bases spanning the gap. CDR3 bases: TGTGCCAGCACCGATGACAGTTCGTGGGGCTACACCTTC. The encoded protein is CASTDDSSWGYTF. Supplemented by reference TRBV2 and TRBJ1-2, the full variable domain reads EPEVTQTPSHQVTQMGQEVILRCVPISNHLYFYWYRQILGQKVEFLVSFYNNEISEKSEIFDDQFSVERPDGSNFTLKIRSTKLEDSAMYFCASTDDSSWGYTFGSGTRLTVV.

This clone has just one count. The J gene is TRBJ1-1, the V gene TRBV13; 9 bases line up with TRBD1. This CDR3 region has 12 residues. CDR1 is PRHDT, CDR2 FYEKMQ, per germline (reference sequence). Germline trimming cut 2 bases from V and 11 bases from J; bases unmatched to any gene: 3. CDR3 loop: CASSLRDRDAFF. The CDR3 DNA is TGTGCCAGCAGCTTAAGGGACAGGGACGCTTTCTTT.

This clone was seen a handful of times. The J gene is TRBJ2-2, the V gene TRBV30; 7 nucleotides line up with TRBD1. After removal of 3 bases from V and 0 bases from J, the junction contained 4 bases not matched to a gene. Germline assignment: CDR1 GTSNPN and CDR2 SVGIG (reference sequence). The CDR3 spans 15 residues. CDR3 protein: CAWSDGTANTGELFF. In nucleotides, the CDR3 is TGTGCCTGGAGCGATGGGACAGCGAACACCGGGGAGCTGTTTTTT.

The chain recombines TRBV7-9 with TRBJ1-4; 7 bases fit TRBD1. This CDR3 has 15 residues. Germline V lookup: CDR1 SEHNR, CDR2 FQNEAQ (reference sequence). V shed 0 bases and J 3 bases; nucleotides not matched to a gene: 1. In DNA form, the CDR3 reads TGTGCCAGCAGCTTAGCACAGGGGCCTAATGAAAAACTGTTTTTT. This gives the protein CASSLAQGPNEKLFF.

This clone was observed many times. V usage is TRBV19 and J usage is TRBJ1-2, with TRBD1 identical over 10 bases. The CDR3 sequence is 13 residues long. Trimming took 5 bases from V and 10 from J; bases not matched to a gene: 7. Germline loops: CDR1 LNHDA, CDR2 SQIVND (reference sequence). The CDR3 DNA follows: TGTGCCAGTAGTTTGACAGGGGGCGCGGTCTACACCTTC. Translated, it gives CASSLTGGAVYTF. Drawing the rest from reference TRBV19 and TRBJ1-2, the complete variable domain is DGGITQSPKYLFRKEGQNVTLSCEQNLNHDAMYWYRQDPGQGLRLIYYSQIVNDFQKGDIAEGYSVSREKKESFPLTVTSAQKNPTAFYLCASSLTGGAVYTFGSGTRLTVV.

This chain uses TRBV5-6 with TRBJ2-2, with D perhaps TRBD2 (5 bases). Germline assignment: CDR1 SGHDT and CDR2 YYEEEE. This CDR3 is 13 amino acids long. V was pared by 4 bases and J by 5 bases, with 9 bases between. The CDR3, as DNA: TGTGCCAGCAGCAGACGGAGGACCGGGGAGCTGTTTTTT. It yields the protein CASSRRRTGELFF.

The rearrangement uses TRBV7-2 and TRBJ2-7, with a possible D match to TRBD1 (6 bases). V lost 5 bases to trimming and J lost 5 bases, with 10 bases between them. CDR1 is SGHTA and CDR2 is FQGNSA in the germline V gene. CDR3 length: 12 amino acids. This CDR3 is CASSTHRDEQYF. The CDR3 nucleotides are TGTGCCAGCAGCACGCACAGGGACGAGCAGTACTTC. The entire variable domain, with the rest obtained from reference TRBV7-2 and TRBJ2-7, is as follows: GAGVSQSPSNKVTEKGKDVELRCDPISGHTALYWYRQSLGQGLEFLIYFQGNSAPDKSGLPSDRFSAERTGGSVSTLTIQRTQQEDSAVYLCASSTHRDEQYFGPGTRLTVT.